The rows below give T cell receptor beta chains drawn from one sample of a study of blood T cell repertoires in COVID-19. The repertoire was sequenced with immunoSEQ multiplex PCR; TCRdb's copy has only in-frame clones and lacks some. The data contain about 380,000 clones, 88% of them singletons. The sample comprised PBMCs or T cells enriched from blood (not recorded which). These receptors all stem from a woman aged 18-29 years who had recovered from COVID-19. The conserved cysteine and the conserved F or W are not part of the CDR3 here. The listing skips clone size in some rows; elsewhere it reads once, few, many or a size class.

>TRBV6-5|TRBJ2-5|-
ASSYTPQGGQETQY
>TRBV6-5|TRBJ2-7|-
ASSPPTGTPYEQY
>TRBV4-2|TRBJ1-2|-
ASSQEEAGTGGAFTYGYT
>TRBV5-1|TRBJ1-2|-
ASSRGNGYT
>TRBV7-9|TRBJ1-4|-
ASSLFEWSGSHQLF
>TRBV7-9|TRBJ1-6|-
ASSRESSYNSPLH
>TRBV19|TRBJ2-1|-
ASSWRAGGDDEQF
>TRBV25-1|TRBJ1-3|-
ASIASPGNTIY
>TRBV25-1|TRBJ1-2|-
ASSEGSGGNYGYT
>TRBV5-1|TRBJ1-1|-
ASSLWQGGMNTEAF
>TRBV3-1/TRBV3-2|TRBJ1-3|-
ASSQYGTGFGNTIY
>TRBV10-3|TRBJ2-7|-
AISERRVAGFYEQY
>TRBV7-6|TRBJ2-1|-
ASSLEAGGSYNEQF
>TRBV2|TRBJ1-1|-
ASSGLDRGMRYGTEAF
>TRBV30|TRBJ1-2|few
AWSVAGVDGYT
>TRBV6-5|TRBJ1-5|-
ASSSLTGASQPQH
>TRBV4-1|TRBJ2-7|-
ASSQEPPDRGISYEQY
>TRBV5-1|TRBJ2-7|-
ASSLGTGGAYEQY
>TRBV5-1|TRBJ1-5|few
ASSLDRNQPQH
>TRBV7-9|TRBJ1-1|-
ASSVQTGANTEAF
>TRBV7-8|TRBJ2-3|-
ASSLAGADTQY
>TRBV7-9|TRBJ1-1|-
ASSAGQINTEAF
>TRBV4-2|TRBJ2-1|-
ASSQDTRLAGGPDEQF
>TRBV28|TRBJ2-3|few
ASSRGLAGGRDTQY
>TRBV6-2/TRBV6-3|TRBJ2-3|-
ASSSGGLDTDTQY
>TRBV5-1|TRBJ1-5|-
ASSLGPRQPQH
>TRBV2|TRBJ1-2|once
ASRRGQGNNYGYT
>TRBV11-2|TRBJ1-1|-
ASSRTGMKGTEAF
>TRBV7-2|TRBJ1-1|-
ASSSRWTEAF
>TRBV11-2|TRBJ1-3|-
ASSPNPGNTIY
>TRBV14|TRBJ1-1|-
ASSQLRGRLDTEAF
>TRBV5-4|TRBJ2-2|-
ASSLGSGGATGELF
>TRBV27|TRBJ2-1|-
ASSGRDRNNEQF
>TRBV11-2|TRBJ1-1|few
ASRGQGARTEAF
>TRBV19|TRBJ1-2|few
ASRPGSGSGYT
>TRBV5-1|TRBJ1-3|-
ASSFATGRGNTIY
>TRBV4-1|TRBJ1-5|-
ASSQDGGIGNQPQH
>TRBV7-9|TRBJ2-3|-
ASGTGVYSSGGTQY
>TRBV7-2|TRBJ1-1|-
ASSLVGAGRKNTEAF
>TRBV18|TRBJ1-6|-
ASSPLTGSISPLH
>TRBV6-5|TRBJ2-5|-
ASSYLAGGPWETQY
>TRBV19|TRBJ1-1|-
ASTTGGAGTEAF
>TRBV29-1|TRBJ2-7|-
SVQKSRGSTYEQY
>TRBV3-1/TRBV3-2|TRBJ2-7|-
ASSHRDRGFEQY
>TRBV7-9|TRBJ1-3|-
ASSPSLQPTIGNTIY
>TRBV12-2|TRBJ2-7|-
ASRFLTARGNEQY
>TRBV10-2|TRBJ1-2|-
ASSYGLLNGYT
>TRBV5-1|TRBJ1-2|-
ASSLGPAEGGYT
>TRBV6-2/TRBV6-3|TRBJ1-1|-
ASSYPPTELTEAF
>TRBV29-1|TRBJ2-7|-
SVSRGTDYEQY
>TRBV6-2/TRBV6-3|TRBJ1-2|-
ASSYGQDYTYGYT
>TRBV21-1|TRBJ2-5|-
ASSKDPGYQETQY
>TRBV6-1|TRBJ1-5|-
ASSGKKTVSNQPQH
>TRBV29-1|TRBJ1-4|-
SAPGQGDGKLF
>TRBV9|TRBJ1-1|few
ATGQGMNTEAF
>TRBV18|TRBJ1-2|once
ASSPPQNGYT
>TRBV4-3|TRBJ1-4|-
ASTPARGTGGGANEKLF